This passage covers 8 T cell receptor beta chains from one sample sequenced in a study of blood T cell repertoires in COVID-19. Repertoires were generated with immunoSEQ multiplex PCR, while TCRdb's copy carries only in-frame clones and drops some. The sample has 190,000 or so clones; approximately 87% are singletons. Sequencing was carried out using peripheral blood. The receptors were sampled from an older woman with acute or convalescent COVID-19.

V usage is TRBV4-1 and J usage is TRBJ2-3, with 9 bases lining up with TRBD2. Germline trimming cut 0 bases from V and 4 bases from J; bases unmatched to any gene: 8. CDR1 and CDR2 (germline): MGHRA, YSYEKL. This CDR3 comprises 17 residues. CDR3 sequence (DNA): TGCGCCAGCAGCCAAGAGACTGGGACTAGCACCGCAGATACGCAGTATTTT. Translation: CASSQETGTSTADTQYF.

This clone appeared a few times. The chain is built from TRBV5-1 and TRBJ1-1; 7 bases are shared with TRBD1. Germline trimming cut 0 bases from V and 3 bases from J; bases unmatched to any gene: 5. Germline CDR1 reads SGHRS; CDR2 reads YFSETQ. This CDR3 is 15 amino acids long. This chain's CDR3 is CASSLGQGFDTEAFF. As DNA, the CDR3 is TGCGCCAGCAGCTTGGGACAGGGTTTCGACACTGAAGCTTTCTTT.

The rearrangement uses TRBV27 and TRBJ2-1; D remains ambiguous. Germline V lookup: CDR1 MNHEY, CDR2 SMNVEV (reference sequence). The ends were cut back, 3 bases at V and 6 bases at J, with 6 bases in the middle. The CDR3 spans 12 residues. CDR3 nucleotide sequence: TGTGCCAGCAGTTTGAGTGTCAATGAGCAGTTCTTC. Amino acid sequence: CASSLSVNEQFF.

Turning to this clone: This same CDR3 is encoded by further DNA sequences in the sample. The rearrangement uses TRBV18 and TRBJ2-2; TRBD2 aligns across 9 bases. Trimming took 3 bases from V and 0 from J; bases not matched to a gene: 2. CDR1 KGHSH and CDR2 LQKENI come from the germline V gene. This CDR3 has 16 residues. CDR3 region: CASSPGLATNTGELFF. The CDR3 region has the DNA TGTGCCAGCTCACCCGGACTAGCGACGAACACCGGGGAGCTGTTTTTT. Full variable domain (outside the CDR3, taken from reference TRBV18 and TRBJ2-2): NAGVMQNPRHLVRRRGQEARLRCSPMKGHSHVYWYRQLPEEGLKFMVYLQKENIIDESGMPKERFSAEFPKEGPSILRIQQVVRGDSAAYFCASSPGLATNTGELFFGEGSRLTVL.

The chain uses TRBV19 and TRBJ2-7; 8 nucleotides agree with TRBD1. This CDR3 has 16 amino acids. CDR1 LNHDA and CDR2 SQIVND come from the germline V gene (reference sequence). V lost 5 bases and J lost 7; bases outside the gene matches: 16. CDR3: CASSPDSGTGWEEQYF. Here the CDR3 DNA reads TGTGCCAGTAGTCCCGATTCCGGGACAGGTTGGGAGGAGCAGTACTTC.

This chain joins TRBV27 and TRBJ1-5, with D perhaps matching TRBD1 (6 bases). Trimming took off 3 bases at V and 2 bases at J, with 14 bases between the two ends. This CDR3 comprises 16 residues. Germline V gives CDR1 MNHEY, CDR2 SMNVEV (reference sequence). CDR3: CASSLGVGAGNQPQHF. CDR3 coding DNA: TGTGCCAGCAGTTTGGGTGTGGGGGCTGGCAATCAGCCCCAGCATTTT.

This rearrangement joins TRBV24-1 to TRBJ2-1; D possibly corresponds to TRBD1 (6 bases). Germline assignment: CDR1 KGHDR and CDR2 SFDVKD. V lost 3 bases and J lost 5, with 16 bases in between. The CDR3 totals 16 residues. Here the CDR3 reads CATSDPPRGEDNEQFF. CDR3 coding DNA: TGTGCCACCAGTGATCCGCCCAGGGGAGAGGACAATGAGCAGTTCTTC.

Remarks on this clone: At the DNA level, this CDR3 is encoded by other sequences in the same sample as well. CDR3: CASSPSVDQPQHF. CDR3 in DNA: TGTGCCAGCTCACCTTCGGTCGATCAGCCCCAGCATTTT. V is TRBV18 and J is TRBJ1-5; D is ambiguous. CDR3 length equals 13 residues. Germline V lookup: CDR1 KGHSH, CDR2 LQKENI. V lost 3 bases and J lost 5, with 8 bases in between.